One T cell receptor (beta chain) is described in this entry. This sample was included in a study of PD-L1 blockade in urothelial cancer. Overall study context: Every 3 weeks, patients received intravenous atezolizumab 1,200 mg, beginning 2014. Blood was analyzed 3 weeks (second dose) and 6 weeks after treatment start.

V dropped 3 bases and J dropped 4 bases, with 22 bases sitting between them. The CDR3 spans 17 residues. The germline gives CDR1 KGHSH, CDR2 LQKENI. Sequencing was performed with immunoSEQ multiplex PCR; in TCRdb, only in-frame clones are kept and a portion is missing. The sample holds around 25,000 clones; roughly 85% are singletons and the top ten take approximately 3%. Sample: PBMCs, taken around atezolizumab (anti-PD-L1) treatment. This clonotype was obtained from a man over 45 with urothelial cancer. The rearrangement uses TRBV18 and TRBJ2-7; D may be TRBD1 (6 bases). DNA of the CDR3: TGTGCCAGCTCACCCTCCGGCGGAACAGGGTCCCGATACGAGCAGTACTTC. Translation: CASSPSGGTGSRYEQYF.